This T cell receptor beta chain was retrieved from a study of T cell responses to AZD1222 COVID-19 vaccine. Across the study: The study pooled second doses at about 4 or about 12 weeks.

The assay was immunoSEQ multiplex PCR, and TCRdb's table has in-frame clones only and misses some. Among 110,000 to 150,000 clones listed, around 88% were seen once. Study outcomes and limitations: Mostly white British, mostly female donors; authors suggested clonal diversity may be underestimated.

Points on this clone: Its antigen is not known.

This CDR3 spans 15 amino acids. Trimming cost V 6 bases and J 6 bases, with 21 bases left between them. In germline, CDR1 is KGHSH, CDR2 LQKENI. This receptor was obtained from an adult in good health. The chain carries TRBV18 and TRBJ2-7, with D possibly being TRBD2 (6 bases). The sequencing here drew on peripheral blood, taken on day 0 of AZD1222 vaccination. The CDR3 sequence is CASSFSSGEVSEQYF. DNA of the CDR3: TGTGCCAGCTCCTTCTCCTCGGGAGAAGTGAGCGAGCAGTACTTC.